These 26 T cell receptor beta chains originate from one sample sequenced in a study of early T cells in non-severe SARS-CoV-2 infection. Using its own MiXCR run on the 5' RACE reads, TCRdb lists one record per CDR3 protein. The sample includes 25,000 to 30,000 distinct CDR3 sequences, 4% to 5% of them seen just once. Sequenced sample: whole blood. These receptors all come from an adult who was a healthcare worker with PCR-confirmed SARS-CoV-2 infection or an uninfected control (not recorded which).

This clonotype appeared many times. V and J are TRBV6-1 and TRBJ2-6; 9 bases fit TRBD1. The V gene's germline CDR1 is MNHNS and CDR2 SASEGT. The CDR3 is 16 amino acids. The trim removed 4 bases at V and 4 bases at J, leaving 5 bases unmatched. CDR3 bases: TGTGCCAGCAGTGGTGACAGGGGGACCGGGGCCAACGTCCTGACTTTC. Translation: CASSGDRGTGANVLTF.

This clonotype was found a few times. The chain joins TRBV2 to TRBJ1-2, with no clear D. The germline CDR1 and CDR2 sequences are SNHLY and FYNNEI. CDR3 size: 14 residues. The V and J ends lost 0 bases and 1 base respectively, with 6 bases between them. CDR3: CASSEAHSNYGYTF. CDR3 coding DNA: TGTGCCAGCAGTGAAGCGCACAGTAACTATGGCTACACCTTC.

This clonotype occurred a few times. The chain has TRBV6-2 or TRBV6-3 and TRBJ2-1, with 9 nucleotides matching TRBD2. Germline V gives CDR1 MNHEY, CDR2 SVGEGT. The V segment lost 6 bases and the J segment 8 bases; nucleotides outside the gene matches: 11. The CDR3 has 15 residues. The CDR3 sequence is CASSLQRGAIDEQFF. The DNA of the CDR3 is TGTGCCAGCAGCCTCCAGCGGGGGGCAATAGATGAGCAGTTCTTC.

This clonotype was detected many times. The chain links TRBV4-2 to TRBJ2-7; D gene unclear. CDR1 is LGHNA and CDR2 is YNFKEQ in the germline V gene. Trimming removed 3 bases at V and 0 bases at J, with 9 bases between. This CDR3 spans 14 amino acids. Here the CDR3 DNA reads TGTGCCAGCAGCCAGGACCTTCCCTCCTACGAGCAGTACTTC. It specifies CASSQDLPSYEQYF.

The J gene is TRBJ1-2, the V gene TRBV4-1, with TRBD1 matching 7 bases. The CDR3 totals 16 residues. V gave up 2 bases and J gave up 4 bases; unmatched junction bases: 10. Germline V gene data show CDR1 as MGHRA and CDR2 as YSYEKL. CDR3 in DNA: TGCGCCAGCAGCCAACTCACCCAGGGGGTGATCTATGGCTACACCTTC. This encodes CASSQLTQGVIYGYTF.

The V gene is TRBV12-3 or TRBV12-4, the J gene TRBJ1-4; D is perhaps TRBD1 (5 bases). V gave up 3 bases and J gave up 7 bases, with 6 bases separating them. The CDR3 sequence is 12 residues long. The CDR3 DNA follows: TGTGCCAGCAGTTTGGGGGGTGAAAAACTGTTTTTT. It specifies CASSLGGEKLFF.

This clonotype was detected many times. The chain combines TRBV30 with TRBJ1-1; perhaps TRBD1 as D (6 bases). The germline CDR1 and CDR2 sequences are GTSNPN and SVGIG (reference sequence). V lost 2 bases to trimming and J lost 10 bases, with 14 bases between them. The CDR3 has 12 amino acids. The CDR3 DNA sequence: TGTGCCTGGAGTTTTGGACAGCTTGGAGCTTTCTTT. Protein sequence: CAWSFGQLGAFF.

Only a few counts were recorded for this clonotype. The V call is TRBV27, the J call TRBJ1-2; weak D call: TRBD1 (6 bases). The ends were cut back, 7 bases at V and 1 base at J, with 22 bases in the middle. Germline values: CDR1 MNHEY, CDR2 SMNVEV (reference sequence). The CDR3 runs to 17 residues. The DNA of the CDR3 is TGTGCCAGCACCCCAAGATCGTGGGGGGCTCATAACTATGGCTACACCTTC. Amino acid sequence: CASTPRSWGAHNYGYTF.

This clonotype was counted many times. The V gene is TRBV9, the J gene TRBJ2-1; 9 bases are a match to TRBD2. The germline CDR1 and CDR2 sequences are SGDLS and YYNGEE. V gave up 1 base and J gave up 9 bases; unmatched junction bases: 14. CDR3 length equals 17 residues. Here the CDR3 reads CASSVTPGSGSLGEQFF. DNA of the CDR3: TGTGCCAGCAGCGTAACCCCAGGTAGCGGGAGCCTGGGTGAGCAGTTCTTC.

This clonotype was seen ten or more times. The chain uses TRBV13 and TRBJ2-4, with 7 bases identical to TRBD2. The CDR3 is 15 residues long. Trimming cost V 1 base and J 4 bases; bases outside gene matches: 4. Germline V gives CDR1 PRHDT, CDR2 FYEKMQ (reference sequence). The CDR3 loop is CASSLELGGKNIQYF. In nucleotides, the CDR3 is TGTGCCAGCAGCTTAGAGCTGGGGGGGAAAAACATTCAGTACTTC.

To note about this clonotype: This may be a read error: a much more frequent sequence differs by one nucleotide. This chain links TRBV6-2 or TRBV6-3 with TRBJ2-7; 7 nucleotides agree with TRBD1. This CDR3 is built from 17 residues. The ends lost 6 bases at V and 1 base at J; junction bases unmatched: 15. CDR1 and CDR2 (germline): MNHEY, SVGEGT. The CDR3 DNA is TGTGCCAGCAGACTGACAGGGTTCTGGACCCAATCCTACGAGCAGTACTTC. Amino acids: CASRLTGFWTQSYEQYF.

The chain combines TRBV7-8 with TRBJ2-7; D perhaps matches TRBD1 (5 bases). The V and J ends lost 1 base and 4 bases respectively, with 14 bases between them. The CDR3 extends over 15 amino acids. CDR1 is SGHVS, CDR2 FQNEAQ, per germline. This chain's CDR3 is CASSLGWGRLYEQYF. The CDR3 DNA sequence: TGTGCCAGCAGCTTAGGCTGGGGCCGCCTTTACGAGCAGTACTTC.

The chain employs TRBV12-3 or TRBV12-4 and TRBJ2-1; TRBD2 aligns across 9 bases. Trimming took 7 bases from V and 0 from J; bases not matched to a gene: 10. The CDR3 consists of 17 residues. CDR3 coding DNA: TGTGCCAGCACAGGTAGCGGGGGATTGTTCTCCTACAATGAGCAGTTCTTC. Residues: CASTGSGGLFSYNEQFF.

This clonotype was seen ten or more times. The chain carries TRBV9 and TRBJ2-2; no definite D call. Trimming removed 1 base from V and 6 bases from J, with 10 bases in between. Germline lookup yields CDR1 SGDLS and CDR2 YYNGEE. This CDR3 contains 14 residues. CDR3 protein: CASSVRPPPGELFF. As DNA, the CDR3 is TGTGCCAGCAGCGTAAGGCCCCCACCCGGGGAGCTGTTTTTT. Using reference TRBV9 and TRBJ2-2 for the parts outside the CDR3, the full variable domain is DSGVTQTPKHLITATGQRVTLRCSPRSGDLSVYWYQQSLDQGLQFLIQYYNGEERAKGNILERFSAQQFPDLHSELNLSSLELGDSALYFCASSVRPPPGELFFGEGSRLTVL.

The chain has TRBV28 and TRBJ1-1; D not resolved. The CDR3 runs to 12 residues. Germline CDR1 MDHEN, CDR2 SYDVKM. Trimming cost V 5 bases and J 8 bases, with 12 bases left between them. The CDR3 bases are TGTGCCAGCAGTACCCGGACCCCAGAAGCTTTCTTT. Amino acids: CASSTRTPEAFF.

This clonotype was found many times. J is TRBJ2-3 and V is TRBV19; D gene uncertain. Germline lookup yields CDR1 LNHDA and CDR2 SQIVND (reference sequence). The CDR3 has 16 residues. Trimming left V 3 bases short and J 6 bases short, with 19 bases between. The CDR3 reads CASSMNTRVVSDTQYF. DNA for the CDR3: TGTGCCAGTAGTATGAATACCCGAGTAGTCTCCGATACGCAGTATTTT.

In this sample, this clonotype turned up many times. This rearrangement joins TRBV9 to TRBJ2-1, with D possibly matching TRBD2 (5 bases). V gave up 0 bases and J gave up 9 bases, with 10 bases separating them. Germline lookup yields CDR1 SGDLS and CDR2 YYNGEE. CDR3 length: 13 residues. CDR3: CASSVAGSSEQFF. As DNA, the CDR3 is TGTGCCAGCAGCGTAGCGGGGTCCTCTGAGCAGTTCTTC.

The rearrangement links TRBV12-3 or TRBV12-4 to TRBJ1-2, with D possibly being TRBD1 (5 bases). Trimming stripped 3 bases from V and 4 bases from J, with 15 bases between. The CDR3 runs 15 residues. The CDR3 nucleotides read TGTGCCAGCAGTTTGTCCCAGGGTTCGGGCTATGGCTACACCTTC. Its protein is CASSLSQGSGYGYTF.

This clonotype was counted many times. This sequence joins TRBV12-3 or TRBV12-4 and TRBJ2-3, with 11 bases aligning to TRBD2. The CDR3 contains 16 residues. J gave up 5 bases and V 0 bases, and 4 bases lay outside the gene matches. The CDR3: CASSLALAGGGDTQYF. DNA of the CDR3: TGTGCCAGCAGTTTAGCCCTAGCGGGGGGTGGAGATACGCAGTATTTT.

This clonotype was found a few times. DNA for the CDR3: TGTGCCAGCAGTTCCACGAGGGGGGACAGCTCCTACGAGCAGTACTTC. Amino acids: CASSSTRGDSSYEQYF. The gene calls are TRBV28 and TRBJ2-7, with D possibly matching TRBD1 (7 bases). Deletions cut 4 bases from V and 0 bases from J, with 16 bases between. Looked up from germline, CDR1 is MDHEN and CDR2 is SYDVKM. This CDR3 has 16 amino acids.

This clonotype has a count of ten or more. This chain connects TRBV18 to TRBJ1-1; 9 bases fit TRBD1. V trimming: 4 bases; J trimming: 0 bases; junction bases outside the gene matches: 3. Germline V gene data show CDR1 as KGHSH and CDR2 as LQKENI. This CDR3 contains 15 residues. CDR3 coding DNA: TGTGCCAGCTCACTAAACAGGGGGCTGAACACTGAAGCTTTCTTT. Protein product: CASSLNRGLNTEAFF.

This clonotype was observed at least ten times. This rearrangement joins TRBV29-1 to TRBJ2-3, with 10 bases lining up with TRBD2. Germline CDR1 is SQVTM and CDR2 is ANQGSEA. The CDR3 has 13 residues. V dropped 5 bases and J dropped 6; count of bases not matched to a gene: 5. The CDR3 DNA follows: TGCAGCGTTTTTCTAGCGGGAGCGGATACGCAGTATTTT. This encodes CSVFLAGADTQYF.

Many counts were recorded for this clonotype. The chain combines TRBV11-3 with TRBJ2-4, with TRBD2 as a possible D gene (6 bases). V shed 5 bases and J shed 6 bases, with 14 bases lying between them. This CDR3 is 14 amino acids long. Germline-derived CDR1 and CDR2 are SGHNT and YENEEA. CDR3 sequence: CASSPRGSGNIQYF. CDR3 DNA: TGTGCCAGCAGCCCACGGGGGTCGGGAAACATTCAGTACTTC.

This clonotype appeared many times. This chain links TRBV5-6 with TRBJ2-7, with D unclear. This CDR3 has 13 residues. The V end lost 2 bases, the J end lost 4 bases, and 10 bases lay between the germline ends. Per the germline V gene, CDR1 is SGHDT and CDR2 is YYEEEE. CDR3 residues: CASSFLLQYEQYF. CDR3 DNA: TGTGCCAGCAGCTTTCTTCTACAGTACGAGCAGTACTTC.

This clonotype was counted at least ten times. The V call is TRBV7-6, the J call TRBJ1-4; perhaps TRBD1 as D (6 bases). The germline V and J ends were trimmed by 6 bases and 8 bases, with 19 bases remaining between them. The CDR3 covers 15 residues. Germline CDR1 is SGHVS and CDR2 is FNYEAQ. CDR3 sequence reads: CASRLIGGAGEKLFF. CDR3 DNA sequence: TGTGCCAGCAGATTGATCGGGGGCGCCGGAGAAAAACTGTTTTTT.

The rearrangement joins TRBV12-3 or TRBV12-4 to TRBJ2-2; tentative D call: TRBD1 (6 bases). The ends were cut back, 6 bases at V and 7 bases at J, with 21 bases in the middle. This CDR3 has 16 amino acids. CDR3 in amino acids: CASSLNSRGINGELFF. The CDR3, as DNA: TGTGCCAGCAGCTTGAATAGCAGGGGCATTAACGGGGAGCTGTTTTTT.